This T cell receptor (beta chain) was obtained from a study of cytomegalovirus exposure and HLA in healthy donors. This CDR3 has 18 residues. J gave up 2 bases and V 4 bases, and 7 bases lay outside the gene matches. Germline CDR1 is SGHDN and CDR2 is FVKESK. Sequencing used immunoSEQ multiplex PCR; TCRdb keeps in-frame clones, though not all of them. The data hold under 150,000 clones, with less than 90% observed a single time. Notes on the study in general: High sensitivity and specificity were reportedly achieved when the classifier diagnosed cytomegalovirus status.

This clone was observed a single time. Antigen specificity is unknown. This chain uses TRBV14 with TRBJ2-3; TRBD2 agrees at 15 bases. Sequencing used PBMCs. The sequence came from a man between 18 and 35 years old in good health and CMV-seronegative. CDR3 nucleotide sequence: TGTGCCAGCAGCCCGTGGACTAGCGGGGGGGCTATCACAGATACGCAGTATTTT. This translates into CASSPWTSGGAITDTQYF.